A single sample is the source of the 5 T cell receptor beta chains below, sequenced in a study of blood T cell repertoires in COVID-19. Profiled with immunoSEQ multiplex PCR; TCRdb holds only in-frame clones, not every one. Of fewer than 500,000 clones detected, around nine tenths appear once; the ten largest clones hold roughly 0.97%. The sequencing input was PBMCs or T cells enriched from blood (not recorded which). Receptors were obtained from a woman between 25 and 40 years old with acute COVID-19.

This chain joins TRBV7-9 and TRBJ2-5; the D is unclear. There are 13 residues in the CDR3. V was trimmed by 5 bases and J by 0 bases, leaving 7 bases between them. Germline CDR1 reads SEHNR; CDR2 reads FQNEAQ (reference sequence). The CDR3 sequence: CASSNSYQETQYF. The CDR3 DNA reads as TGTGCCAGCAGCAATAGCTACCAAGAGACCCAGTACTTC.

This clone was detected a few times. This sequence joins TRBV19 and TRBJ1-5, with D possibly being TRBD1 (6 bases). Germline V lookup: CDR1 LNHDA, CDR2 SQIVND (reference sequence). V was trimmed by 2 bases and J by 8 bases, leaving 13 bases between them. The CDR3 is 14 amino acids. Here the CDR3 reads CASSIRDILKPQHF. The CDR3 coding sequence is TGTGCCAGTAGTATAAGGGACATACTCAAGCCCCAGCATTTT.

The chain recombines TRBV20-1 with TRBJ1-5, with TRBD1 matching over 10 bases. Looked up from germline, CDR1 is DFQATT and CDR2 is SNEGSKA (reference sequence). The CDR3 spans 15 residues. Unmatched junction bases numbered 5, after V lost 3 bases and J lost 3 bases. The chain's CDR3 is CSASGTGAVNQPQHF. CDR3 DNA: TGCAGTGCTAGTGGGACAGGGGCCGTCAATCAGCCCCAGCATTTT.

The CDR3 DNA reads TGTGCCTGGAGTGGTACCAACGTCCTGACTTTC. Encoded protein: CAWSGTNVLTF. V gene TRBV30 combines with J gene TRBJ2-6; no firm D call. Germline CDR1 and CDR2: GTSNPN and SVGIG (reference sequence). There are 11 residues in the CDR3. Trimming took 1 base from V and 8 from J, leaving 3 bases between them.

The chain is built from TRBV12-5 and TRBJ2-7; TRBD2 is a possible D gene (6 bases). V was cut by 5 bases and J by 5 bases, with 22 bases left in between. Germline CDR1 and CDR2: LGHNT and FRNRAP. CDR3 length: 16 residues. The CDR3 reads CASGIIGSKNVHEQYF. In nucleotides, the CDR3 is TGTGCTAGTGGTATCATCGGGAGCAAAAACGTCCACGAGCAGTACTTC.